Presented here are 4 T cell receptor beta chains from one specimen sequenced in a study of cytomegalovirus exposure and HLA in healthy donors. Researchers ran the PCR with 60 Vbeta and 13 Jbeta primers. Profiling relied on immunoSEQ multiplex PCR, and the TCRdb table lists in-frame clones only, not all of them. The sample shows some 97,000 clones, 79% of them seen only once. The specimen was PBMCs. The receptors derive from a female donor in good health and CMV-seropositive.

The CDR3 coding sequence is TGTGCAAGTCGCTCACCGCCGGGACAGATCTATGGCTACACCTTC. It encodes CASRSPPGQIYGYTF. This sequence joins TRBV12-2 and TRBJ1-2; the D segment call TRBD1 is taken from the table without a DNA check. TRBV12-2 represents a pseudogene. This CDR3 is built from 15 residues.

This clone was detected only a few times. The V call is TRBV5-6, the J call TRBJ1-5, with D perhaps matching TRBD1 (5 bases). The CDR3 length is 11 residues. V lost 5 bases and J lost 14, with 14 bases in between. CDR1 is SGHDT and CDR2 is YYEEEE in the germline V gene. Here the CDR3 DNA reads TGTGCCAGCAGGGTGGGGCCGGGTGAGCATTTT. Residues: CASRVGPGEHF.

J is TRBJ2-3 and V is TRBV5-1; 9 bases are shared with TRBD2. Trimming removed 3 bases from V and 5 bases from J; junction bases left unmatched: 7. The CDR3 length is 15 residues. Germline V gene data show CDR1 as SGHRS and CDR2 as YFSETQ. CDR3 protein: CASSSGGTSLDTQYF. The CDR3 region has the DNA TGCGCCAGCAGCTCAGGGGGGACTAGCCTAGATACGCAGTATTTT. Full variable domain (rest looked up from reference TRBV5-1 and TRBJ2-3): KAGVTQTPRYLIKTRGQQVTLSCSPISGHRSVSWYQQTPGQGLQFLFEYFSETQRNKGNFPGRFSGRQFSNSRSEMNVSTLELGDSALYLCASSSGGTSLDTQYFGPGTRLTVL.

This rearrangement joins TRBV18 to TRBJ2-7; D gene ambiguous. Deletions cut 3 bases from V and 5 bases from J, with 11 bases between. Germline V CDR1 and CDR2: KGHSH, LQKENI. This CDR3 is built from 13 residues. CDR3 protein: CASSPAGENEQYF. The CDR3 nucleotides are TGTGCCAGCTCACCGGCCGGAGAAAACGAGCAGTACTTC.